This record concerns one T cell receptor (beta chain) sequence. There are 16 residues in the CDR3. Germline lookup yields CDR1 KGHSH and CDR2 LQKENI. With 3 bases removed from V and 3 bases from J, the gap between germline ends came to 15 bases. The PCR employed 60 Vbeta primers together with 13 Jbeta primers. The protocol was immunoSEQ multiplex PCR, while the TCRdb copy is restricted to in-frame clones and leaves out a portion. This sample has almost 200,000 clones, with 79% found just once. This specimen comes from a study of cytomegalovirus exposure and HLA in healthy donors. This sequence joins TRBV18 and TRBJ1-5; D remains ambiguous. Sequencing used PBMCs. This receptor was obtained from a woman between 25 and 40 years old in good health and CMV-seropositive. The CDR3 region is CASSPTRRPDNQPQHF. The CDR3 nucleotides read TGTGCCAGCTCACCTACGCGGAGACCGGACAATCAGCCCCAGCATTTT.